The T cell receptor (beta chain) under discussion was sequenced for a study of cytomegalovirus exposure and HLA in healthy donors. Study information: Early released data comprised approximately 85 million unique TCRs from HLA-typed donors.

A multiplex PCR was run with 60 Vbeta primers and 13 Jbeta primers. The data were produced by immunoSEQ multiplex PCR, yet TCRdb's version contains in-frame clones alone and is incomplete. The repertoire holds roughly 180,000 clones, with 75% to 85% as singletons. Details on this clone: Its antigen remains unknown.

Trimming shortened V by 7 bases and J by 5 bases, and 14 bases separated the two germline ends. CDR3 length: 13 amino acids. Germline V gene sequence: CDR1 MDHEN, CDR2 SYDVKM. Study results and limitations: Common viral pathogens were later found to be apparently linked to several of the most significant clusters. TCR beta V segments were, for the most part, productive about 87% or about 30% of the time in an earlier analysis.

The sequence derives from a woman aged 45-59 years in good health and CMV-seropositive. The chain recombines TRBV28 with TRBJ1-2, with TRBD1 as a possible D gene (5 bases). Sequencing was carried out using PBMCs. The chain's CDR3 is CASKLGHLYGYTF. CDR3 bases: TGTGCCAGCAAATTAGGACACCTTTATGGCTACACCTTC.